This T cell receptor (beta chain) was recovered during a study of cytomegalovirus exposure and HLA in healthy donors. Clones were read by immunoSEQ multiplex PCR, and TCRdb kept only the in-frame ones, dropping some. This table holds 150,000 or so clones, 70% to 90% found once. To note about this clone: No antigen is known for it.

Germline V gene sequence: CDR1 SNHLY, CDR2 FYNNEI. The CDR3 is 12 amino acids. The trim removed 4 bases at V and 16 bases at J, leaving 8 bases unmatched. Study-wide results and limits: In the roughly 120 validation repertoires, a later analysis found that first-cohort TCR clusters tended to co-occur. TCR sequences were mostly rare, though some public TCRs occurred in many donors. The investigators catalogued some 160 TCR beta chains as cytomegalovirus-associated.

The receptor comes from a woman in her thirties in good health and CMV-seropositive. This chain joins TRBV2 and TRBJ2-1, with TRBD2 matching 9 bases. The material sequenced was PBMCs. The CDR3 region is CASSAISGSFFF. The CDR3 DNA is TGTGCCAGCAGTGCAATTAGCGGGAGTTTTTTCTTC.